This T cell receptor beta chain was found in a study of blood T cell repertoires in COVID-19. In germline, CDR1 is KGHSH, CDR2 LQKENI. Trimming took off 3 bases at V and 1 base at J, with 9 bases between the two ends. This CDR3 has 14 residues. Profiling relied on immunoSEQ multiplex PCR, and the TCRdb table lists in-frame clones only, not all of them. This table holds roughly 200,000 clones, 85% found once. V usage is TRBV18 and J usage is TRBJ1-1; D gene uncertain. Sequenced sample: peripheral blood. This receptor was identified in a person between 70 and 80 years old with COVID-19, enrolled during active disease. CDR3 in DNA: TGTGCCAGCTCACCGGCGGGGAAGAACACTGAAGCTTTCTTT. Its protein product is CASSPAGKNTEAFF.